What follows are 8 T cell receptor beta chains derived from one specimen sequenced in a study of blood T cell repertoires in COVID-19. Repertoires were generated with immunoSEQ multiplex PCR, while TCRdb's copy carries only in-frame clones and drops some. The table lists about 240,000 clones, approximately 80% of them singletons, with 7.5% in the top ten. The specimen sequenced was peripheral blood. The origin of the receptors is a woman older than 75 with COVID-19, enrolled during active disease.

V is TRBV13 and J is TRBJ1-2; D is uncertain. This CDR3 region has 14 residues. Trimming stripped 5 bases from V and 2 bases from J, with 12 bases between. The germline V gene encodes CDR1 PRHDT and CDR2 FYEKMQ (reference sequence). CDR3 in DNA: TGTGCCAGCAGCAGCGCGGGAGGGAACTATGGCTACACCTTC. It yields the protein CASSSAGGNYGYTF.

The chain employs TRBV4-2 and TRBJ1-2; 7 bases match TRBD1. The ends lost 5 bases at V and 7 bases at J; junction bases unmatched: 13. The CDR3 extends over 15 amino acids. The germline V gene encodes CDR1 LGHNA and CDR2 YNFKEQ. The CDR3 protein is CASSIMGSGGVGYTF. The CDR3 DNA reads as TGTGCCAGCAGCATAATGGGATCAGGGGGTGTTGGCTACACCTTC.

The chain joins TRBV18 to TRBJ1-1, with 7 bases matching TRBD1. V lost 6 bases, J lost 1 base, and 14 bases stayed unmatched. Per germline, CDR1 KGHSH and CDR2 LQKENI. The CDR3 loop spans 17 amino acids. This CDR3 is CASSQLVPGQTNTEAFF. CDR3 nucleotide sequence: TGTGCCAGCTCCCAACTCGTGCCGGGACAGACGAACACTGAAGCTTTCTTT.

The gene calls are TRBV9 and TRBJ1-5, with D tentatively TRBD1 (6 bases). V lost 4 bases, J lost 5 bases, and 13 bases lay in between. This CDR3 is 14 amino acids long. CDR1 and CDR2 (germline): SGDLS, YYNGEE. The CDR3 loop reads CASSQGQSYQPQHF. CDR3 nucleotide sequence: TGTGCCAGCAGCCAAGGACAGAGCTATCAGCCCCAGCATTTT. Looking up the rest from reference TRBV9 and TRBJ1-5 gives the full variable domain: DSGVTQTPKHLITATGQRVTLRCSPRSGDLSVYWYQQSLDQGLQFLIQYYNGEERAKGNILERFSAQQFPDLHSELNLSSLELGDSALYFCASSQGQSYQPQHFGDGTRLSIL.

This chain links TRBV30 with TRBJ1-3; D is unresolved. Looked up from germline, CDR1 is GTSNPN and CDR2 is SVGIG (reference sequence). The CDR3 has 13 residues. V was cut by 0 bases and J by 1 base, with 4 bases left in between. CDR3 in DNA: TGTGCCTGGAGTGTATCTTCTGGAAACACCATATATTTT. Residues: CAWSVSSGNTIYF. Full variable domain (remainder filled in from reference TRBV30 and TRBJ1-3): SQTIHQWPATLVQPVGSPLSLECTVEGTSNPNLYWYRQAAGRGLQLLFYSVGIGQISSEVPQNLSASRPQDRQFILSSKKLLLSDSGFYLCAWSVSSGNTIYFGEGSWLTVV.

The chain has TRBV18 and TRBJ2-5; D perhaps matches TRBD2 (5 bases). V was cut by 3 bases and J by 5 bases, with 10 bases left in between. Looked up from germline, CDR1 is KGHSH and CDR2 is LQKENI. The CDR3 extends over 13 amino acids. CDR3 residues: CASSPYGMETQYF. CDR3 bases: TGTGCCAGCTCACCGTACGGGATGGAGACCCAGTACTTC.

The CDR3 reads CASQFEGAVTGELFF. CDR3 in DNA: TGTGCCAGCCAATTTGAGGGGGCGGTAACCGGGGAGCTGTTTTTT. The V call is TRBV7-6, the J call TRBJ2-2, with 7 positions matching TRBD1. Germline V gene lookup returns CDR1 SGHVS and CDR2 FNYEAQ. The CDR3 is made up of 15 amino acids. The trim removed 8 bases at V and 5 bases at J, leaving 11 bases unmatched.

The chain is built from TRBV19 and TRBJ2-7; D is possibly TRBD2 (5 bases). The germline V and J ends were trimmed by 6 bases and 2 bases, with 17 bases remaining between them. The CDR3 has 15 residues. The germline V gene encodes CDR1 LNHDA and CDR2 SQIVND (reference sequence). The CDR3 nucleotides are TGTGCCAGTAGGCCAACAAGGAAGGGAGCCTACGAGCAGTACTTC. It codes for CASRPTRKGAYEQYF.